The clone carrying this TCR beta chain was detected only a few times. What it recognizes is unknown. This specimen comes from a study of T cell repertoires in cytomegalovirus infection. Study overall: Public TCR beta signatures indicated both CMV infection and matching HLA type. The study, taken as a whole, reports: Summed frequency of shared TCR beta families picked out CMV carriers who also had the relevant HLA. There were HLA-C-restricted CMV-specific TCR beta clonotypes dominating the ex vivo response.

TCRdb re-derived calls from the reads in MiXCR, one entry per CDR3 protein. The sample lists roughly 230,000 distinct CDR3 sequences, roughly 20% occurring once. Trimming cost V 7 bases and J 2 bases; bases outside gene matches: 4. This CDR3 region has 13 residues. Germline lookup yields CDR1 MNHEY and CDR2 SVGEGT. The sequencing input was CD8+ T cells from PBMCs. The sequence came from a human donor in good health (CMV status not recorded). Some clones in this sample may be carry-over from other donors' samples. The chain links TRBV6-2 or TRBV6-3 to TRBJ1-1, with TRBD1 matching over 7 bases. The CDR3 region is CASTQGVNTEAFF. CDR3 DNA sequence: TGTGCCAGCACCCAGGGGGTAAACACTGAAGCTTTCTTT.